A single sample is the source of the 20 T cell receptor beta chains below, sequenced in a study of cytomegalovirus exposure and HLA in healthy donors. PCR employed 60 Vbeta and 13 Jbeta primers. Assay used: immunoSEQ multiplex PCR; TCRdb lists only in-frame clones, some missing. The sample totals roughly 50,000 clones. Sequences were obtained from PBMCs. The receptor set was obtained from a woman aged 40 to 50 in good health and CMV-seronegative.

The chain combines TRBV4-2 with TRBJ2-1; 8 bases agree with TRBD2. The CDR3 contains 14 residues. The V gene's germline CDR1 is LGHNA and CDR2 YNFKEQ. V shed 2 bases and J 5 bases; nucleotides not matched to a gene: 2. In DNA form, the CDR3 reads TGTGCCAGCAGCCAACCGGGGGGGCACAATGAGCAGTTCTTC. Translation gives CASSQPGGHNEQFF.

The rearrangement uses TRBV4-1 and TRBJ1-3; unclear D gene. V dropped 4 bases and J dropped 1 base, with 14 bases sitting between them. This CDR3 is built from 16 residues. Germline assignment: CDR1 MGHRA and CDR2 YSYEKL. The CDR3 here is CASSLARETSGNTIYF. The CDR3 region has the DNA TGCGCCAGCAGCCTAGCGAGGGAGACTTCTGGAAACACCATATATTTT.

The genes are TRBV6-6 and TRBJ2-7, with 9 bases aligning to TRBD1. Germline V gene sequence: CDR1 MNHNY, CDR2 SVGAGI (reference sequence). Germline trimming cut 2 bases from V and 3 bases from J; bases unmatched to any gene: 5. The CDR3 consists of 15 residues. CDR3 region: CASSYPGQGNYEQYF. For the CDR3, the DNA is TGTGCCAGCAGTTACCCAGGACAGGGGAACTACGAGCAGTACTTC.

This chain connects TRBV9 to TRBJ2-7, with TRBD2 matching over 9 bases. Germline CDR1 SGDLS, CDR2 YYNGEE. This CDR3 is 14 amino acids long. With 4 bases clipped from V and 2 bases from J, the junction kept 4 bases outside the gene matches. The CDR3 sequence: CASSPRGRAYEQYF. CDR3 nucleotides: TGTGCCAGCAGCCCCCGCGGGAGGGCCTACGAGCAGTACTTC. The whole variable domain, filled in from reference TRBV9 and TRBJ2-7, reads DSGVTQTPKHLITATGQRVTLRCSPRSGDLSVYWYQQSLDQGLQFLIQYYNGEERAKGNILERFSAQQFPDLHSELNLSSLELGDSALYFCASSPRGRAYEQYFGPGTRLTVT.

The chain links TRBV29-1 to TRBJ2-5; D ambiguous. V was trimmed by 2 bases and J by 4 bases, leaving 2 bases between them. The CDR3 is 10 residues long. Germline V gene sequence: CDR1 SQVTM, CDR2 ANQGSEA. CDR3 nucleotide sequence: TGCAGCGTTGAACGAGAGACCCAGTACTTC. It codes for CSVERETQYF. Based on the CDR3 plus reference TRBV29-1 and TRBJ2-5, the full variable domain is SAVISQKPSRDICQRGTSLTIQCQVDSQVTMMFWYRQQPGQSLTLIATANQGSEATYESGFVIDKFPISRPNLTFSTLTVSNMSPEDSSIYLCSVERETQYFGPGTRLLVL.

A note on this clone: The conserved phenylalanine or tryptophan is not found at the CDR3 terminus, so this likely reflects a read error. This chain connects TRBV30 to TRBJ2-7; TRBD2 is a possible D gene (6 bases). Trimming removed 4 bases at V and 3 bases at J, with 16 bases between. The CDR3 extends over 14 amino acids. The germline gives CDR1 GTSNPN, CDR2 SVGIG (reference sequence). The CDR3, as DNA: TGTGCCTGGAACTTCCTGGGACTTCACTACGAGCAGTACCTC. Translating it yields CAWNFLGLHYEQYL.

CDR3 nucleotide sequence: TGCAGCGTTGACGGGGGGCGGCGAACTGAAGCTTTCTTT. It codes for CSVDGGRRTEAFF. This chain joins TRBV29-1 and TRBJ1-1, with D tentatively TRBD1 (6 bases). The CDR3 runs 13 residues. Germline V gives CDR1 SQVTM, CDR2 ANQGSEA. V was clipped by 3 bases and J by 5 bases, with 13 bases between them.

The rearrangement uses TRBV5-4 and TRBJ2-1; 8 bases agree with TRBD2. This CDR3 spans 16 amino acids. V dropped 0 bases and J dropped 10; count of bases not matched to a gene: 12. CDR1 and CDR2 from the germline V gene are SGHNT and YYREEE (reference sequence). The CDR3 nucleotides read TGTGCCAGCAGCTTGGCGGGACTAGGGGGATCAGAAGAGCAGTTCTTC. It is translated as CASSLAGLGGSEEQFF.

V gene TRBV19 combines with J gene TRBJ1-1; no clear D. CDR1 is LNHDA and CDR2 is SQIVND in the germline V gene (reference sequence). This CDR3 spans 13 amino acids. The V and J ends lost 5 bases and 5 bases respectively, with 12 bases between them. The CDR3 DNA sequence: TGTGCCAGTAGTCCGGTGGTGTTTACTGAAGCTTTCTTT. It codes for CASSPVVFTEAFF.

The gene calls are TRBV4-2 and TRBJ1-6, with D hard to call. Germline V gene lookup returns CDR1 LGHNA and CDR2 YNFKEQ. The CDR3 runs to 14 residues. V lost 8 bases to trimming and J lost 0 bases, with 8 bases between them. This CDR3 reads CASSSSSYNSPLHF. CDR3 sequence (DNA): TGTGCCAGCTCTTCCAGCTCCTATAATTCACCCCTCCACTTT.

The chain combines TRBV30 with TRBJ2-6; 8 nucleotides match TRBD2. The germline V gene encodes CDR1 GTSNPN and CDR2 SVGIG (reference sequence). The CDR3 loop spans 16 amino acids. After removal of 8 bases from V and 0 bases from J, the junction contained 9 bases not matched to a gene. CDR3 loop: CAGERESFSGANVLTF. The DNA for the CDR3 is TGTGCCGGGGAGCGGGAGTCCTTCTCTGGGGCCAACGTCCTGACTTTC.

The rearrangement uses TRBV7-9 and TRBJ1-4; D is undetermined. CDR3 size: 11 residues. The germline V gene has CDR1 SEHNR and CDR2 FQNEAQ (reference sequence). V lost 5 bases and J 8 bases, leaving 6 bases between the germline ends. In DNA form, the CDR3 reads TGTGCCAGCAGCCCCCTGGAAAAACTGTTTTTT. This gives the protein CASSPLEKLFF. The full variable domain, in which reference TRBV7-9 and TRBJ1-4 provide the parts outside the CDR3, is DTGVSQNPRHKITKRGQNVTFRCDPISEHNRLYWYRQTLGQGPEFLTYFQNEAQLEKSRLLSDRFSAERPKGSFSTLEIQRTEQGDSAMYLCASSPLEKLFFGSGTQLSVL.

This rearrangement joins TRBV7-9 to TRBJ2-5, with 13 nucleotides matching TRBD2. Gene TRBJ2-7 matches the end of the DNA better, so the J call may be wrong. CDR1 and CDR2 from the germline V gene are SEHNR and FQNEAQ (reference sequence). This CDR3 contains 15 residues. This chain's CDR3 is CASSSGLAGAYEQYF. DNA for the CDR3: TGTGCCAGCAGCTCCGGACTAGCGGGAGCCTACGAGCAGTACTTC.

The CDR3, as DNA: TGTGCCAGCAGCTCACAGGAGAATCAGCCCCAGCATTTT. It specifies CASSSQENQPQHF. The V and J genes are TRBV7-2 and TRBJ1-5, with D perhaps matching TRBD1 (5 bases). The CDR3 is 13 amino acids. The germline V gene encodes CDR1 SGHTA and CDR2 FQGNSA. The V and J ends lost 4 bases and 4 bases respectively, with 8 bases between them.

This chain links TRBV7-2 with TRBJ1-2, with no clear D. The CDR3 has 15 residues. V lost 5 bases, J lost 5 bases, and 18 bases lay in between. Germline V gives CDR1 SGHTA, CDR2 FQGNSA. CDR3 in amino acids: CASSPTLGWEYGYTF. CDR3 DNA: TGTGCCAGCAGCCCTACCTTGGGGTGGGAGTATGGCTACACCTTC.

The V gene is TRBV2, the J gene TRBJ2-5, with D possibly being TRBD1 (7 bases). Germline V gene sequence: CDR1 SNHLY, CDR2 FYNNEI. The CDR3 covers 15 residues. Trimming took 4 bases from V and 2 from J, leaving 14 bases between them. CDR3 DNA sequence: TGTGCCAGCAGTGGTGCGGGACAGCATCAAGAGACCCAGTACTTC. It is translated as CASSGAGQHQETQYF.

The chain carries TRBV10-3 and TRBJ2-2, with TRBD1 as a possible D gene (6 bases). The V gene's germline CDR1 is ENHRY and CDR2 SYGVKD. Trimming cost V 11 bases and J 4 bases, with 29 bases left between them. This CDR3 region has 18 residues. The chain's CDR3 is CAATTIGRGAPSTGELFF. The CDR3 DNA sequence: TGTGCCGCTACAACCATTGGCAGGGGTGCCCCGAGCACCGGGGAGCTGTTTTTT.

This chain uses TRBV5-6 with TRBJ1-2, with unresolved D. Germline lookup yields CDR1 SGHDT and CDR2 YYEEEE. V was pared by 4 bases and J by 3 bases, with 22 bases between. This CDR3 region has 17 residues. CDR3 coding DNA: TGTGCCAGCAGCGTGACGGGATTTATAGGGCAATACTATGGCTACACCTTC. It yields the protein CASSVTGFIGQYYGYTF. The full variable domain, rest sourced from reference TRBV5-6 and TRBJ1-2, is DAGVTQSPTHLIKTRGQQVTLRCSPKSGHDTVSWYQQALGQGPQFIFQYYEEEERQRGNFPDRFSGHQFPNYSSELNVNALLLGDSALYLCASSVTGFIGQYYGYTFGSGTRLTVV.

The V and J genes are TRBV7-8 and TRBJ2-7; D possibly corresponds to TRBD1 (6 bases). Trimming took off 2 bases at V and 1 base at J, with 12 bases between the two ends. Germline V gene lookup returns CDR1 SGHVS and CDR2 FQNEAQ. This CDR3 region has 15 residues. The CDR3, as DNA: TGTGCCAGCAGCTTACGGGGACACCCATCCTACGAGCAGTACTTC. Residues: CASSLRGHPSYEQYF.

This chain uses TRBV9 with TRBJ2-7; no clear D. Trimming took off 0 bases at V and 0 bases at J, with 7 bases between the two ends. The CDR3 covers 14 residues. Looked up from germline, CDR1 is SGDLS and CDR2 is YYNGEE. CDR3 loop: CASSVDGRSYEQYF. The CDR3 region has the DNA TGTGCCAGCAGCGTAGATGGGCGCTCCTACGAGCAGTACTTC. Complete variable domain (other parts from reference TRBV9 and TRBJ2-7): DSGVTQTPKHLITATGQRVTLRCSPRSGDLSVYWYQQSLDQGLQFLIQYYNGEERAKGNILERFSAQQFPDLHSELNLSSLELGDSALYFCASSVDGRSYEQYFGPGTRLTVT.